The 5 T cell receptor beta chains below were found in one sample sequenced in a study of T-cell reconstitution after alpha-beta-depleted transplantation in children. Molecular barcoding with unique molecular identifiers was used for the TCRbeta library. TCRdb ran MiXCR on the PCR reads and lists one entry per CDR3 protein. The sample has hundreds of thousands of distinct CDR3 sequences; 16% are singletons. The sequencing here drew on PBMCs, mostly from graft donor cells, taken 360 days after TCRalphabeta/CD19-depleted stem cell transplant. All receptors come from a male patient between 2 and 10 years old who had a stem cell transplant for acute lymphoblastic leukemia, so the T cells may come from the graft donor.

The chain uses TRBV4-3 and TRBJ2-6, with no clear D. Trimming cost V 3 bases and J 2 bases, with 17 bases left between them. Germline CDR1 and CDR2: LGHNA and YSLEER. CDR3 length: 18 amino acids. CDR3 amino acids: CASSHLPRASTGANVLTF. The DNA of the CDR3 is TGCGCCAGCAGCCATCTCCCTAGGGCGTCAACTGGGGCCAACGTCCTGACTTTC.

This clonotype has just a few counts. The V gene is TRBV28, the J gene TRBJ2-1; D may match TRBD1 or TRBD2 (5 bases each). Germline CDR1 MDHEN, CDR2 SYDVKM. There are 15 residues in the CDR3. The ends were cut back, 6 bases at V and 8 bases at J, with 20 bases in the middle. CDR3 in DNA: TGTGCCAGCAGGACGGGGCCCCGCCTGGGCGATGAGCAGTTCTTC. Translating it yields CASRTGPRLGDEQFF.

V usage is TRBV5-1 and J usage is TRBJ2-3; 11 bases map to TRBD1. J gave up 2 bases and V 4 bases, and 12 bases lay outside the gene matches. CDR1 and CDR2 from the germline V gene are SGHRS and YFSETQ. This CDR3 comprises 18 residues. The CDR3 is CASSLGQGALPHTDTQYF. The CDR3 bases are TGCGCCAGCAGCCTAGGACAGGGGGCCCTCCCTCACACAGATACGCAGTATTTT.

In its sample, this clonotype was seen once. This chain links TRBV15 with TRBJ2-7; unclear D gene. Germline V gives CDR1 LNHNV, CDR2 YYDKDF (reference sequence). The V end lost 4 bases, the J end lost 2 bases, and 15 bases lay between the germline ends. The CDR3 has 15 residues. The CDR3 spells CATSTQTTATYEQYF. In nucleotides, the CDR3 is TGTGCCACCAGCACGCAGACCACAGCCACCTACGAGCAGTACTTC.

CDR3 nucleotides: TGTGCCAGCAGTGGGATAGCGGGGCAAGAGACCCAGTACTTC. This sequence encodes CASSGIAGQETQYF. This rearrangement joins TRBV12-3 or TRBV12-4 to TRBJ2-5; 8 positions match TRBD2. The CDR3 covers 14 residues. With V trimmed by 5 bases and J by 2 bases, 4 bases remained unmatched.